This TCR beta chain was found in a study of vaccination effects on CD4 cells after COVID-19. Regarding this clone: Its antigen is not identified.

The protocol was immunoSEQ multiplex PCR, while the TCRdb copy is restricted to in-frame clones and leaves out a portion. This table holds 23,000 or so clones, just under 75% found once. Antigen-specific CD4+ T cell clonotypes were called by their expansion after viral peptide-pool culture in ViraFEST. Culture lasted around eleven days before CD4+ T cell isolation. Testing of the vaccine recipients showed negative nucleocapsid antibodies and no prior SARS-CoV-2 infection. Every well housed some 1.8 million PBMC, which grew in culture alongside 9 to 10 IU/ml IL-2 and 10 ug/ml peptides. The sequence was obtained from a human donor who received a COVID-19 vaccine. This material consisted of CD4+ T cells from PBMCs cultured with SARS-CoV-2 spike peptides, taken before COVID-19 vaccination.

The CDR3 reads CASSRLDNEQFF. In DNA, the CDR3 is TGTGCCAGCAGCCGCTTAGACAATGAGCAGTTCTTC. V gene TRBV7-9 combines with J gene TRBJ2-1; D is unresolved. The CDR3 is 12 amino acids. V dropped 5 bases and J dropped 5 bases, with 7 bases sitting between them. Germline V CDR1 and CDR2: SEHNR, FQNEAQ (reference sequence).